This T cell receptor (beta chain) emerged from a study of T cells after yellow fever vaccination. CDR1 and CDR2 (germline): ENHRY, SYGVKD. The V end was cut by 11 bases, the J end by 4 bases, with 21 bases between. The length of the CDR3 is 14 residues. UMIs and a universal primer site were added when TCR cDNA was made by 5'RACE template switching. TCRdb re-called the 5' RACE reads with MiXCR, one entry per CDR3 protein. This table has 46,000 or so distinct CDR3 sequences, 5.5% to 8% appearing once. This receptor was taken from a man under 40 who received the YFV17D yellow fever vaccine. This sample comprised PBMCs, either bulk or a sorted T-cell subset (CD4+, CD8+, memory, or dextramer-sorted; not recorded which), obtained 45 days after the yellow fever booster vaccination. The chain combines TRBV10-3 with TRBJ2-7; weak D call: TRBD1 (5 bases). The CDR3 region has the DNA TGTGCCTCCAACCAGGGCGACTTGGGTTACGAGCAGTACTTC. Translating it yields CASNQGDLGYEQYF.